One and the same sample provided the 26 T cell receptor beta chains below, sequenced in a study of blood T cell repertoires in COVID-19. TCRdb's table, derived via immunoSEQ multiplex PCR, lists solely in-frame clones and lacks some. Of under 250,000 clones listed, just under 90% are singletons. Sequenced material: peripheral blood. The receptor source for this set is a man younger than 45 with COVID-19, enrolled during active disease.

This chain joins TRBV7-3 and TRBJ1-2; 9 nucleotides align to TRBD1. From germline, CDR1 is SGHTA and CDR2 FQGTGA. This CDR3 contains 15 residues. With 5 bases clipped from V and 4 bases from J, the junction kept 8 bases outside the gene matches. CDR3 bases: TGTGCCAGCAGCGCCACAGGGGGCGGTCGCTATGGCTACACCTTC. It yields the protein CASSATGGGRYGYTF.

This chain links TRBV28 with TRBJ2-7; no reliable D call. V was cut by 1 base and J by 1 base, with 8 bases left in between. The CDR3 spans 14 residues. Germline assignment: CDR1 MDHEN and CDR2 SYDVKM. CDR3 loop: CASSLFAVSYEQYF. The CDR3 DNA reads TGTGCCAGCAGTTTATTCGCAGTATCCTACGAGCAGTACTTC.

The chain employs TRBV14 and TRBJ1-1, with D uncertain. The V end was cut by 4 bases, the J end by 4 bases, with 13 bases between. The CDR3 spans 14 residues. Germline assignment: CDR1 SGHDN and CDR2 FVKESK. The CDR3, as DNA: TGTGCCAGCAGCCTCACCAGAACCCTCACTGAAGCTTTCTTT. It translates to CASSLTRTLTEAFF. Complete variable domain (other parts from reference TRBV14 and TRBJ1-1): EAGVTQFPSHSVIEKGQTVTLRCDPISGHDNLYWYRRVMGKEIKFLLHFVKESKQDESGMPNNRFLAERTGGTYSTLKVQPAELEDSGVYFCASSLTRTLTEAFFGQGTRLTVV.

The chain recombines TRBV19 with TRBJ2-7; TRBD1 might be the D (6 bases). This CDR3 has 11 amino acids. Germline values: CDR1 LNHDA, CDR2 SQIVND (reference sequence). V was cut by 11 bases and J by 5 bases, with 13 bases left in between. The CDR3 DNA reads TGTGCCTCTAGGGGGTTCCACGAGCAGTACTTC. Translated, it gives CASRGFHEQYF.

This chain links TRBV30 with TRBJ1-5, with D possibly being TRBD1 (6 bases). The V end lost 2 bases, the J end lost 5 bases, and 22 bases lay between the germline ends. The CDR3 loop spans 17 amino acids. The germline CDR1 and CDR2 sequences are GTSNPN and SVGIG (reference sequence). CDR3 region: CAWSTYSGDGSDQPQHF. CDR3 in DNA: TGTGCCTGGAGTACTTATTCAGGGGATGGTAGTGATCAGCCCCAGCATTTT. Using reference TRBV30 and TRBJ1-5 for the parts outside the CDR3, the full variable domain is SQTIHQWPATLVQPVGSPLSLECTVEGTSNPNLYWYRQAAGRGLQLLFYSVGIGQISSEVPQNLSASRPQDRQFILSSKKLLLSDSGFYLCAWSTYSGDGSDQPQHFGDGTRLSIL.

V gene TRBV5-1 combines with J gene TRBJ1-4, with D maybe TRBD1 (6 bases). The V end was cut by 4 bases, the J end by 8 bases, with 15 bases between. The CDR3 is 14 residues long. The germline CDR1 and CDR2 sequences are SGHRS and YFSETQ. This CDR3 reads CASSDDSGVEKLFF. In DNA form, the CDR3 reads TGCGCCAGCAGCGACGATTCAGGGGTAGAAAAACTGTTTTTT. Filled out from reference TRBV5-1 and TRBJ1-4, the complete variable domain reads KAGVTQTPRYLIKTRGQQVTLSCSPISGHRSVSWYQQTPGQGLQFLFEYFSETQRNKGNFPGRFSGRQFSNSRSEMNVSTLELGDSALYLCASSDDSGVEKLFFGSGTQLSVL.

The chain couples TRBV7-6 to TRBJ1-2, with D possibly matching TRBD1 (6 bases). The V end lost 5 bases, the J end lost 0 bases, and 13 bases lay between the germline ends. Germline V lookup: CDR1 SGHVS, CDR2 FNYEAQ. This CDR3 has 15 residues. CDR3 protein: CASSPGTLANYGYTF. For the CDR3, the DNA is TGTGCCAGCAGCCCCGGGACACTAGCTAACTATGGCTACACCTTC.

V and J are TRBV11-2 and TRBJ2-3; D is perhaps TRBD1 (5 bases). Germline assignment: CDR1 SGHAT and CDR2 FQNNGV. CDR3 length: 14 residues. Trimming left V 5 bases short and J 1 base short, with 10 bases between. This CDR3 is CASSQTRGTDTQYF. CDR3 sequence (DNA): TGTGCCAGCAGCCAGACCAGGGGCACAGATACGCAGTATTTT.

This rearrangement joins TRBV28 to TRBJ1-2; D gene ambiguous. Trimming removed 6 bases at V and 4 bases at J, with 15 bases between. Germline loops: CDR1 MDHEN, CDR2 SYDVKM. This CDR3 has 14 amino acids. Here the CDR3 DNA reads TGTGCCAGCAGACCGACAATCGTGGGCTATGGCTACACCTTC. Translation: CASRPTIVGYGYTF.

For the CDR3, the DNA is TGTGCCACCAGTGACGCGGGACGGAACTATGGCTACACCTTC. It translates to CATSDAGRNYGYTF. The V and J genes are TRBV24-1 and TRBJ1-2; tentatively, D is TRBD1 (5 bases). CDR3 length: 14 residues. CDR1 and CDR2 from the germline V gene are KGHDR and SFDVKD. The V end was cut by 4 bases, the J end by 2 bases, with 10 bases between.

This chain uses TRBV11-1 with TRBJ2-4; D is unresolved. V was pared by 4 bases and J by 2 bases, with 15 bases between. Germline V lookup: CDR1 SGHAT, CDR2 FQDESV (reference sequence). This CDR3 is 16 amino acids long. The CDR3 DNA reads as TGTGCCAGCAGCTCCCAGCGAGAAAATCCCAAAAACATTCAGTACTTC. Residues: CASSSQRENPKNIQYF.

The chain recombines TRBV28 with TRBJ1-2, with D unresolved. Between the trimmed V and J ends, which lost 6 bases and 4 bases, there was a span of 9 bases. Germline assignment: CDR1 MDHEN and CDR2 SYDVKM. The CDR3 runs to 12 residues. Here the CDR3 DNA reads TGTGCCAGCAGCATCGTGAGCTATGGCTACACCTTC. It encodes CASSIVSYGYTF.

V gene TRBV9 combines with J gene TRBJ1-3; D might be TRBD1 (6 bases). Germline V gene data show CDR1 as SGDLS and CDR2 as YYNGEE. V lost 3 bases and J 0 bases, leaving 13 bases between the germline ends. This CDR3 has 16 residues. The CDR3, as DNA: TGTGCCAGCAGCGCTACAGGGTACGGCTCTGGAAACACCATATATTTT. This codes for CASSATGYGSGNTIYF.

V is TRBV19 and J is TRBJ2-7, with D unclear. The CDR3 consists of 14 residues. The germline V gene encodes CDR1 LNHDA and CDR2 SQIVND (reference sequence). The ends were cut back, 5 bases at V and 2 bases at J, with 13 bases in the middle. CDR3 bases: TGTGCCAGTAGTTCCTTCGACTTTCCCTACGAGCAGTACTTC. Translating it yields CASSSFDFPYEQYF.

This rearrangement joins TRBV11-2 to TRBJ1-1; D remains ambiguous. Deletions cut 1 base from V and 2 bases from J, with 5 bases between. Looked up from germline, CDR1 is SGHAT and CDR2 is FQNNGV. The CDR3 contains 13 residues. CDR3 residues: CASSLVQNTEAFF. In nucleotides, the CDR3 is TGTGCCAGCAGCTTAGTACAAAACACTGAAGCTTTCTTT.

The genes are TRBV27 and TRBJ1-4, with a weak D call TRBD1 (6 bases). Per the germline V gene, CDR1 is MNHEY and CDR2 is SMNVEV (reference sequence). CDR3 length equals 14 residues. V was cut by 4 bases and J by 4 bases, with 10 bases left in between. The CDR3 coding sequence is TGTGCCAGCAGTTCACAGGGAATTAATGAAAAACTGTTTTTT. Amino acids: CASSSQGINEKLFF.

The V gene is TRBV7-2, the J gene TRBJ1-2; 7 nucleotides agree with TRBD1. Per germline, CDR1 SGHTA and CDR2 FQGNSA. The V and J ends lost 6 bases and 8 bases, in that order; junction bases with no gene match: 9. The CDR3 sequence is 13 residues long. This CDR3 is CASSPGQPEGYTF. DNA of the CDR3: TGTGCCAGCAGTCCGGGACAGCCAGAAGGCTACACCTTC.

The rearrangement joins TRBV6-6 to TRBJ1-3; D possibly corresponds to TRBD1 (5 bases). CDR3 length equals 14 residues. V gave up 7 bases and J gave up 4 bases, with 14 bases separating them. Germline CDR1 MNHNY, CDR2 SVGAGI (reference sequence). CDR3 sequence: CASTGTFDGNTIYF. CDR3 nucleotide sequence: TGTGCCAGCACCGGGACTTTCGACGGAAACACCATATATTTT.

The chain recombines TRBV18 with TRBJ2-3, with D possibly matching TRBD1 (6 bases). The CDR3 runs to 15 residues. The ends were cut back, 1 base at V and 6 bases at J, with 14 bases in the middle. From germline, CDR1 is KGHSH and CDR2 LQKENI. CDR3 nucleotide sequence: TGTGCCAGCTCACCACGGGGCAGGGGTGTGGATACGCAGTATTTT. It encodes CASSPRGRGVDTQYF.

This chain's CDR3 is CASRLQENTEAFF. In nucleotides, the CDR3 is TGTGCCAGCAGATTACAGGAAAACACTGAAGCTTTCTTT. The J gene is TRBJ1-1, the V gene TRBV27; the D gene is possibly TRBD1 (5 bases). The CDR3 contains 13 residues. V dropped 6 bases and J dropped 2 bases, with 10 bases sitting between them. The germline V gene encodes CDR1 MNHEY and CDR2 SMNVEV (reference sequence).

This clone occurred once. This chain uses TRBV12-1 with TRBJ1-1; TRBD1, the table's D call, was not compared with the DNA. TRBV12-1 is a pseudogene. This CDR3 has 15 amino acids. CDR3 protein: CASSFGGRGHTEAFF. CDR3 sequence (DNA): TGTGCCAGCAGCTTTGGCGGCAGGGGTCACACTGAAGCTTTCTTT.

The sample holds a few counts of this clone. The CDR3 loop is CASSIERTLNTGELFF. For the CDR3, the DNA is TGTGCCAGTAGTATCGAGAGGACTTTGAACACCGGGGAGCTGTTTTTT. The gene calls are TRBV19 and TRBJ2-2, with D possibly TRBD2 on 5 matching bases. The CDR3 extends over 16 amino acids. The V gene lost 3 bases and the J gene lost 1 base, with 12 bases spanning the gap. Germline loops: CDR1 LNHDA, CDR2 SQIVND (reference sequence).

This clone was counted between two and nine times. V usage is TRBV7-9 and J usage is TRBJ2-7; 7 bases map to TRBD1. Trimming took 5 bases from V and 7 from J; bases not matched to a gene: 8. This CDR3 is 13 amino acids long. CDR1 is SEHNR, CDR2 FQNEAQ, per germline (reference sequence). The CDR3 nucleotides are TGTGCCAGCAGCCCAAGGGGGCCCGAGGAGCAGTACTTC. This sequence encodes CASSPRGPEEQYF.

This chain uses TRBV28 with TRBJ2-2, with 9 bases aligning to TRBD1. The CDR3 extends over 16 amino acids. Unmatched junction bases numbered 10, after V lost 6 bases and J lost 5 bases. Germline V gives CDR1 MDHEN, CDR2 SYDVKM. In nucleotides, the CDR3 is TGTGCCAGCAGCCAAGGCGGGACAGGGCCTACCGGGGAGCTGTTTTTT. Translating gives CASSQGGTGPTGELFF.

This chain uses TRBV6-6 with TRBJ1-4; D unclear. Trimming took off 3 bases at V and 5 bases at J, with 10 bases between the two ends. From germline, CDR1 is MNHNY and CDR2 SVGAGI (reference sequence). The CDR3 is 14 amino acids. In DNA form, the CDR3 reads TGTGCCAGCAGTTATCCAAGCAGGAATGAAAAACTGTTTTTT. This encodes CASSYPSRNEKLFF.

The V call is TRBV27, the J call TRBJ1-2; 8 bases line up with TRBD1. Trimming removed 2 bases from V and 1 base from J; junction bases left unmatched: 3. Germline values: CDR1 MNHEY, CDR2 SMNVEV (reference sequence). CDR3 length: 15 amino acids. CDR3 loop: CASSLQGAINYGYTF. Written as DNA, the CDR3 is TGTGCCAGCAGTTTACAGGGGGCAATTAACTATGGCTACACCTTC.